This record covers a single TCR beta chain. Its antigen is undetermined. This entry belongs to a study of a mutant IDH1 vaccine in newly diagnosed glioma. General observations from the study: Pseudoprogression appeared unlinked to shifts in leading peripheral T cell clonotypes. Detectable vaccine-induced immune responses arose in around 93% of patients.

The time point denotes: week 11, during vaccination. Mutant IDH1 20-mer peptide, at 300 ug, made up each vaccine dose, with topical imiquimod. Donor diagnoses consisted of new WHO grade 3 or 4 IDH1-mutant, ATRX-lost astrocytomas. V lost 6 bases and J lost 2; bases outside the gene matches: 8. Per the germline V gene, CDR1 is SGHNT and CDR2 is YYREEE (reference sequence). This CDR3 comprises 14 residues. Produced via immunoSEQ multiplex PCR; TCRdb's table is partial and in-frame only. Among around 31,000 clones listed, around four fifths were seen once. The chain carries TRBV5-4 and TRBJ2-7, with 7 bases lining up with TRBD1. The sample in question was PBMCs, obtained from a glioma patient whose treatment included an IDH1 peptide vaccine. The TCR comes from a man aged 30 to 45 with glioma. This CDR3 reads CASTTGEKPYEQYF. In DNA form, the CDR3 reads TGTGCCAGCACTACAGGGGAGAAGCCCTACGAGCAGTACTTC.